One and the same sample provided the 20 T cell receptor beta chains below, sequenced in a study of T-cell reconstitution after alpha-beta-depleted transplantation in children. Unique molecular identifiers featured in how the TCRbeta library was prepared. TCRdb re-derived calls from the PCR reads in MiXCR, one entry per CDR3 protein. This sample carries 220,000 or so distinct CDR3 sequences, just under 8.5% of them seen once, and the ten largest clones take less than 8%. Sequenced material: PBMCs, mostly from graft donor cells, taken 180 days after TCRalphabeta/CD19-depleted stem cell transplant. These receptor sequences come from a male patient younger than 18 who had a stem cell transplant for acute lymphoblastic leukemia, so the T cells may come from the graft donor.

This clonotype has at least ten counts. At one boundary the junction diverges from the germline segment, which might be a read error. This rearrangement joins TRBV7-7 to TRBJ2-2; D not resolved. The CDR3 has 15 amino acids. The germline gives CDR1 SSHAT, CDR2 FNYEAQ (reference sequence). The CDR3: CASSLVRLNTGELFF. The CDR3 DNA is TGTGCTAGCAGCTTAGTCCGACTTAACACCGGGGAGCTGTTTTTT.

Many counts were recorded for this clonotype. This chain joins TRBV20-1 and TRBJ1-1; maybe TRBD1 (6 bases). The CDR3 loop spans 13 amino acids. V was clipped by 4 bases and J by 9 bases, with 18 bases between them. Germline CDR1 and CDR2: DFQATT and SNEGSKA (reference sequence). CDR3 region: CSATYLQGGKAFF. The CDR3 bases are TGCAGTGCTACCTATTTACAGGGAGGGAAAGCTTTCTTT.

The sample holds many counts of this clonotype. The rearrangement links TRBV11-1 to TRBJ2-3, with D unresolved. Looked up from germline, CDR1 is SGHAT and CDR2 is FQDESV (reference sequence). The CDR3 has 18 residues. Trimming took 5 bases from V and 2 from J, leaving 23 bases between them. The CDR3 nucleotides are TGTGCCAGCAGCCATCCTCCCGAAGGCGGTGGAGTCACAGATACGCAGTATTTT. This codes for CASSHPPEGGGVTDTQYF.

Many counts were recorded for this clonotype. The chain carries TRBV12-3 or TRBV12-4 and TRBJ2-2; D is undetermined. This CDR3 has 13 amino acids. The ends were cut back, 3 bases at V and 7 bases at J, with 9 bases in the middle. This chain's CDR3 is CASSFPLGGELFF. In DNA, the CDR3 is TGTGCCAGCAGTTTTCCCTTGGGCGGGGAGCTGTTTTTT.

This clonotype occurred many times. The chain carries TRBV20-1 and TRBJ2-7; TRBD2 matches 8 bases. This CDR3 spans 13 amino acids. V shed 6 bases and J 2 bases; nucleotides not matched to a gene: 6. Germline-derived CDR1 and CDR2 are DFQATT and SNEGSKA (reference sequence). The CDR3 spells CSAPVAGTYEQYF. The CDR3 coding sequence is TGCAGTGCGCCAGTAGCGGGGACCTACGAGCAGTACTTC.

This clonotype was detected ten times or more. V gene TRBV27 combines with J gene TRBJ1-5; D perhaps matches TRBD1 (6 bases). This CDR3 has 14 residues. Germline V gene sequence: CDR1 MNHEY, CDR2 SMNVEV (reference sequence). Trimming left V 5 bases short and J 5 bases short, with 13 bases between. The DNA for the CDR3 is TGTGCCAGCAGTACGGGGGGCAGGGATCAGCCCCAGCATTTT. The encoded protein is CASSTGGRDQPQHF.

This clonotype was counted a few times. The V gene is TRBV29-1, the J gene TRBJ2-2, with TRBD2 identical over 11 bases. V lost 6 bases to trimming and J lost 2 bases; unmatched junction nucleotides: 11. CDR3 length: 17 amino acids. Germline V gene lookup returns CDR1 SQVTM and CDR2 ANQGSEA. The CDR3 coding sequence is TGCAGCGTACTGAACTTGGGACTAGCGGAAAACACCGGGGAGCTGTTTTTT. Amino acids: CSVLNLGLAENTGELFF.

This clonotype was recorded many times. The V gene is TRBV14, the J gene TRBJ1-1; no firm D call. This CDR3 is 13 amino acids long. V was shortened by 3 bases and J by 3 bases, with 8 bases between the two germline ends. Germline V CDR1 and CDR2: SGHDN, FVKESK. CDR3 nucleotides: TGTGCCAGCAGCCATCAGATTTACACTGAAGCTTTCTTT. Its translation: CASSHQIYTEAFF. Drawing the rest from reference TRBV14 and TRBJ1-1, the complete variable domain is EAGVTQFPSHSVIEKGQTVTLRCDPISGHDNLYWYRRVMGKEIKFLLHFVKESKQDESGMPNNRFLAERTGGTYSTLKVQPAELEDSGVYFCASSHQIYTEAFFGQGTRLTVV.

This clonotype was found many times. For the CDR3, the DNA is TGTGCCAGCGGGAGGGATCAGCCCCAGCATTTT. Protein product: CASGRDQPQHF. This sequence joins TRBV2 and TRBJ1-5; D unresolved. Trimming stripped 8 bases from V and 5 bases from J, with 7 bases between. Germline V CDR1 and CDR2: SNHLY, FYNNEI. The CDR3 consists of 11 residues.

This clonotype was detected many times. In nucleotides, the CDR3 is TGTGCCAGCAGCTGGTGGGGGGGAGGCGAGCAGTACTTC. Translation: CASSWWGGGEQYF. The rearrangement links TRBV5-6 to TRBJ2-7; 7 bases align to TRBD2. Germline trimming cut 3 bases from V and 6 bases from J; bases unmatched to any gene: 6. This CDR3 is 13 amino acids long. Germline CDR1 is SGHDT and CDR2 is YYEEEE.

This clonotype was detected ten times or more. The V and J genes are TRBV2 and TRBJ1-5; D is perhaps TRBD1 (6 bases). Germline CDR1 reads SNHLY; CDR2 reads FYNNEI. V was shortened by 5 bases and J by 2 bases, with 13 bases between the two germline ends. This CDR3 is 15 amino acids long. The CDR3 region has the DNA TGTGCCAGCAGTCAAAGAAGACAGGGCAATCAGCCCCAGCATTTT. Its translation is CASSQRRQGNQPQHF.

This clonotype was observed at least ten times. The CDR3 sequence: CASSPTSGRRQGEQFF. The CDR3 DNA reads TGTGCCAGCAGTCCGACTAGCGGGAGGAGGCAGGGTGAGCAGTTCTTC. This sequence joins TRBV28 and TRBJ2-1; 13 bases line up with TRBD2. J gave up 9 bases and V 5 bases, and 10 bases lay outside the gene matches. The CDR3 has 16 amino acids. In germline, CDR1 is MDHEN, CDR2 SYDVKM.

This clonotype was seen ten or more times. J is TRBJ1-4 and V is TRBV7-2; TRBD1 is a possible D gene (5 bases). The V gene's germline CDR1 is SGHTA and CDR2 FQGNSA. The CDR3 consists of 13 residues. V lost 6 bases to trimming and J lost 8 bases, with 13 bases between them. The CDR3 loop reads CASRGGGEEKLFF. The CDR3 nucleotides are TGTGCCAGCAGGGGGGGGGGAGAGGAAAAACTGTTTTTT.

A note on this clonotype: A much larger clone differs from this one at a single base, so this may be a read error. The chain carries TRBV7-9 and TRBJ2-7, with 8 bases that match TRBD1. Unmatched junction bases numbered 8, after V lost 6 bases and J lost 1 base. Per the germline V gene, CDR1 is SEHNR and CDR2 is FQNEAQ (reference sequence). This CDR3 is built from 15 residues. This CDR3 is CASSFTGGLSYEQYF. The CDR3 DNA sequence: TGTGCCAGCAGTTTTACAGGGGGTCTTTCCTACGAGCAGTACTTC.

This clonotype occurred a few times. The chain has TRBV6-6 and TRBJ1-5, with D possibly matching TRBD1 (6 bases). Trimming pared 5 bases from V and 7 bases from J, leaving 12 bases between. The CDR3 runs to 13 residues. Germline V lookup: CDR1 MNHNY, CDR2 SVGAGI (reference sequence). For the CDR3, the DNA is TGTGCCAGCAGTACTAGGGGGGCGCAGCCCCAGCATTTT. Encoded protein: CASSTRGAQPQHF.

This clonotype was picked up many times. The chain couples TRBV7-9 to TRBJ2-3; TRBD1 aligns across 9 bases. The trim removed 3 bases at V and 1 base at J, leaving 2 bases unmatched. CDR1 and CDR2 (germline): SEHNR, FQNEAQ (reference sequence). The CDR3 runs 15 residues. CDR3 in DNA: TGTGCCAGCAGCTTGACAGGGGGTCGCACAGATACGCAGTATTTT. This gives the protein CASSLTGGRTDTQYF. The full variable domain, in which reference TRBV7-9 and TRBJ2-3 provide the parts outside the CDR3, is DTGVSQNPRHKITKRGQNVTFRCDPISEHNRLYWYRQTLGQGPEFLTYFQNEAQLEKSRLLSDRFSAERPKGSFSTLEIQRTEQGDSAMYLCASSLTGGRTDTQYFGPGTRLTVL.

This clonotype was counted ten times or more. CDR3 region: CASTRRTSGAYNEQFF. The CDR3 DNA reads as TGTGCCAGCACTCGGAGGACTAGCGGGGCATACAATGAGCAGTTCTTC. The chain carries TRBV2 and TRBJ2-1; 12 nucleotides agree with TRBD2. V trimming: 7 bases; J trimming: 4 bases; junction bases outside the gene matches: 8. Germline values: CDR1 SNHLY, CDR2 FYNNEI. The CDR3 loop spans 16 amino acids.

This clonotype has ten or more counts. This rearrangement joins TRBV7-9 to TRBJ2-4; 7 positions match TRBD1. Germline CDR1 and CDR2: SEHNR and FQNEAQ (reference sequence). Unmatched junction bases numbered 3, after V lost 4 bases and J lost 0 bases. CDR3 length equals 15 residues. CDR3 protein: CASSWDSSAKNIQYF. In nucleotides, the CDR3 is TGTGCCAGCAGCTGGGACAGTTCAGCCAAAAACATTCAGTACTTC. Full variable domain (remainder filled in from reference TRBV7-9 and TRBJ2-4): DTGVSQNPRHKITKRGQNVTFRCDPISEHNRLYWYRQTLGQGPEFLTYFQNEAQLEKSRLLSDRFSAERPKGSFSTLEIQRTEQGDSAMYLCASSWDSSAKNIQYFGAGTRLSVL.

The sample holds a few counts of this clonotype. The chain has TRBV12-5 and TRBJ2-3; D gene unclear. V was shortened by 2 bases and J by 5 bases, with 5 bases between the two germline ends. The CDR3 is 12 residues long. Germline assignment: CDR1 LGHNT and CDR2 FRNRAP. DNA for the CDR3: TGTGCTAGTGGTTTGATGGAAGATACGCAGTATTTT. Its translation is CASGLMEDTQYF.

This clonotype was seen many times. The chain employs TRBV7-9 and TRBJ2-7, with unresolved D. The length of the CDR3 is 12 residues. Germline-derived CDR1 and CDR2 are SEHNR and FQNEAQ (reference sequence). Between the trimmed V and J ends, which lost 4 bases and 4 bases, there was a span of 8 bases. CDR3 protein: CASSSSPYEQYF. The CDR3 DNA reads TGTGCCAGCAGCTCCTCTCCATACGAGCAGTACTTC.